One and the same sample provided the 5 T cell receptor beta chains below, sequenced in a study of T cell repertoires in cytomegalovirus infection. TCRdb independently ran MiXCR on the reads; one entry per CDR3 protein. Seen here are hundreds of thousands of distinct CDR3 sequences, approximately 32% observed once, and the top ten hold approximately 20%. No antigen has been identified for these receptors. The source was cultured PBMCs, collected from culture after CMV antigen stimulation. The receptors were gathered from a human donor in good health (CMV status not recorded). Some clones in this sample may be carry-over from other donors' samples.

The J gene is TRBJ2-7, the V gene TRBV18; 10 bases line up with TRBD2. V was pared by 4 bases and J by 2 bases, with 2 bases of the junction left unmatched. The CDR3 runs 14 residues. Germline loops: CDR1 KGHSH, CDR2 LQKENI. The CDR3 nucleotides read TGTGCCAGCTCACAAACTAGCGGGGCCTACGAGCAGTACTTC. Translation: CASSQTSGAYEQYF.

This clonotype has ten or more counts. This sequence joins TRBV12-3 or TRBV12-4 and TRBJ2-1, with 7 nucleotides matching TRBD2. Trimming cost V 1 base and J 9 bases; bases outside gene matches: 6. The CDR3 is made up of 14 amino acids. The CDR3 DNA reads as TGTGCCAGCAGTTTAGGGTACAGCGGGACTGAGCAGTTCTTC. It specifies CASSLGYSGTEQFF.

This clonotype was seen more than once but under ten times. The chain couples TRBV11-1 to TRBJ2-7; 10 bases align to TRBD2. V was pared by 5 bases and J by 6 bases, with 10 bases of the junction left unmatched. This CDR3 spans 15 amino acids. The germline gives CDR1 SGHAT, CDR2 FQDESV (reference sequence). In DNA, the CDR3 is TGTGCCAGCAGCCCTCAGGGACTAGCGAGTGGCGAGCAGTACTTC. The encoded protein is CASSPQGLASGEQYF. The full variable domain, completed using reference TRBV11-1 and TRBJ2-7, is EAEVAQSPRYKITEKSQAVAFWCDPISGHATLYWYRQILGQGPELLVQFQDESVVDDSQLPKDRFSAERLKGVDSTLKIQPAELGDSAMYLCASSPQGLASGEQYFGPGTRLTVT.

The V and J genes are TRBV20-1 and TRBJ2-6, with 14 positions matching TRBD2. From germline, CDR1 is DFQATT and CDR2 SNEGSKA (reference sequence). This CDR3 has 19 amino acids. V trimming: 4 bases; J trimming: 2 bases; junction bases outside the gene matches: 10. The CDR3 is CSAKTGTSGRLAGANVLTF. DNA for the CDR3: TGCAGTGCTAAGACGGGGACTAGCGGGAGACTGGCTGGGGCCAACGTCCTGACTTTC.

A few counts support this clonotype. The gene calls are TRBV7-2 and TRBJ1-3; no clear D. Germline loops: CDR1 SGHTA, CDR2 FQGNSA. The CDR3 has 16 amino acids. The V gene lost 1 base and the J gene lost 0 bases, with 10 bases spanning the gap. CDR3 DNA: TGTGCCAGCAGCTTAGATTGGGCGGACTCTGGAAACACCATATATTTT. As protein: CASSLDWADSGNTIYF.